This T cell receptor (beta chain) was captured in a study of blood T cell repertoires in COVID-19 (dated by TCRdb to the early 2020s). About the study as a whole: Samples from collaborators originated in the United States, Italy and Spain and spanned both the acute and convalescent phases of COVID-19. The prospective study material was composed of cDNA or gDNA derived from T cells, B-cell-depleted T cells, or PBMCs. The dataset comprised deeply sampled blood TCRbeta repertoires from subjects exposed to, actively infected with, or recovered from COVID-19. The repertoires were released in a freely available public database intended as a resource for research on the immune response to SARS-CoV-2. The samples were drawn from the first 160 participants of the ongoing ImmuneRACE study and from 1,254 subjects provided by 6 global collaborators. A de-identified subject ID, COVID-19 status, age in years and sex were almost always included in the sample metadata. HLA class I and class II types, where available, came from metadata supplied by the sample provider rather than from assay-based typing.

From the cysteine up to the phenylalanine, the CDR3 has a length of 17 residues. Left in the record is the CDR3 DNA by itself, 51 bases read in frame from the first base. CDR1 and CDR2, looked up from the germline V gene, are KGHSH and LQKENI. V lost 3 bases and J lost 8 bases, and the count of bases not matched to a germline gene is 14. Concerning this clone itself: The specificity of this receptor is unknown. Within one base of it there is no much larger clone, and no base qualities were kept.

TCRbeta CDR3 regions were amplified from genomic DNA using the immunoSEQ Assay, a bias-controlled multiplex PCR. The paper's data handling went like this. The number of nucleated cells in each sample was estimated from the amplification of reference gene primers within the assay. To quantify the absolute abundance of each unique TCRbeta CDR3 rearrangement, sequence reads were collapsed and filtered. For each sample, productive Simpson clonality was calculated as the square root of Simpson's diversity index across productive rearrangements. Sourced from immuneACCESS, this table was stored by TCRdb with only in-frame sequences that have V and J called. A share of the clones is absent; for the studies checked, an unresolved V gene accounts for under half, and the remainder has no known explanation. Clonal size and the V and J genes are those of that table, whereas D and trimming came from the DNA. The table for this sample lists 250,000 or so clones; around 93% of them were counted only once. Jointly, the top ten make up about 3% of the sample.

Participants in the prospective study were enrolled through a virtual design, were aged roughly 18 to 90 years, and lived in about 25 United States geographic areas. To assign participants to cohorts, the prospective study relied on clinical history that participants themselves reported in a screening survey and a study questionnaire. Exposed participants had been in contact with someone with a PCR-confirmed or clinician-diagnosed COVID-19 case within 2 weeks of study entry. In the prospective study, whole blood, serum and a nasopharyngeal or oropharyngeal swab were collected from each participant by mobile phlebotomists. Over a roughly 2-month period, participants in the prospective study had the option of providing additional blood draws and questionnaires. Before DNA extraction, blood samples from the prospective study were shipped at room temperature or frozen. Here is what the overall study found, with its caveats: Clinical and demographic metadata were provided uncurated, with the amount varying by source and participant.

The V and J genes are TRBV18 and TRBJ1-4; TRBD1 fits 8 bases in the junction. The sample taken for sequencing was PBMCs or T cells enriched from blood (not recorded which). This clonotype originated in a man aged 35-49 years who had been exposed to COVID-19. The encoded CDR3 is CASSPTPVTGVQEKLFF. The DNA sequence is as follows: TGTGCCAGCTCACCTACTCCCGTGACAGGGGTCCAGGAAAAACTGTTTTTT.